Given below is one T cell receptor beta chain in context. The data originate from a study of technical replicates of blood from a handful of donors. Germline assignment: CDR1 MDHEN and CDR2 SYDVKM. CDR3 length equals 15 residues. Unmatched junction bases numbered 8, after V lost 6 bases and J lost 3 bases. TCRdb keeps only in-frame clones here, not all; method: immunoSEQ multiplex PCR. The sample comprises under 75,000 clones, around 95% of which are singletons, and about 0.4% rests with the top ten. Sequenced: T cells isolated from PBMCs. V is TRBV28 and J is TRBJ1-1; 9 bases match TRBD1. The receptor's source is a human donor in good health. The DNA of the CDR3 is TGTGCCAGCAGCCCACAGGGGGCAACCTACACTGAAGCTTTCTTT. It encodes CASSPQGATYTEAFF.